The 19 T cell receptor beta chains in this list originate from one sample, sequenced in a study of blood T cell repertoires in COVID-19. Sequencing was performed with immunoSEQ multiplex PCR; in TCRdb, only in-frame clones are kept and a portion is missing. The data show under 350,000 clones, around 86% seen once. Sequenced: peripheral blood. The receptors stem from a middle-aged man with acute or convalescent COVID-19.

This clone was counted a single time. This chain connects TRBV19 to TRBJ2-3, with D uncertain. Germline CDR1 LNHDA, CDR2 SQIVND (reference sequence). The CDR3 extends over 12 amino acids. V was clipped by 5 bases and J by 5 bases, with 8 bases between them. CDR3 amino acids: CASSATRDTQYF. The DNA for the CDR3 is TGTGCCAGTAGTGCCACGAGAGATACGCAGTATTTT. The variable domain in full, completed from reference TRBV19 and TRBJ2-3, reads DGGITQSPKYLFRKEGQNVTLSCEQNLNHDAMYWYRQDPGQGLRLIYYSQIVNDFQKGDIAEGYSVSREKKESFPLTVTSAQKNPTAFYLCASSATRDTQYFGPGTRLTVL.

This rearrangement joins TRBV5-1 to TRBJ1-2; 10 nucleotides align to TRBD1. The junction had 7 bases not matched to a gene; V was cut back by 4 bases and J by 4 bases. Germline assignment: CDR1 SGHRS and CDR2 YFSETQ. The CDR3 runs to 15 residues. CDR3 residues: CASSPGQGQGYGYTF. The DNA for the CDR3 is TGCGCCAGCAGCCCGGGACAGGGGCAAGGCTATGGCTACACCTTC.

This chain connects TRBV19 to TRBJ1-6; TRBD1 matches 10 bases. Germline V gene lookup returns CDR1 LNHDA and CDR2 SQIVND (reference sequence). CDR3 length equals 15 residues. V lost 5 bases to trimming and J lost 10 bases; unmatched junction nucleotides: 8. This CDR3 reads CASSRDRGYQSPLHF. In nucleotides, the CDR3 is TGTGCCAGTAGTCGGGACAGGGGTTATCAATCACCCCTCCACTTT.

This sequence joins TRBV24-1 and TRBJ2-1; no clear D gene. CDR1 is KGHDR, CDR2 SFDVKD, per germline. This CDR3 has 13 residues. V lost 5 bases and J 4 bases, leaving 8 bases between the germline ends. The CDR3 sequence is CATSVDGYNEQFF. DNA for the CDR3: TGTGCCACCAGTGTTGACGGGTACAATGAGCAGTTCTTC.

This chain uses TRBV7-6 with TRBJ2-7; 7 bases are shared with TRBD1. CDR3 length: 14 residues. V lost 5 bases, J lost 7 bases, and 11 bases stayed unmatched. In germline, CDR1 is SGHVS, CDR2 FNYEAQ. The DNA of the CDR3 is TGTGCCAGCAGCCCAAACCCCGGGACAGAAGAGCAGTACTTC. Protein sequence: CASSPNPGTEEQYF.

The sample holds one count of this clone. The chain links TRBV6-1 to TRBJ1-2; D is unclear. This CDR3 spans 14 amino acids. Germline assignment: CDR1 MNHNS and CDR2 SASEGT. V gave up 4 bases and J gave up 4 bases, with 13 bases separating them. The CDR3 sequence is CASSAPGKFYGYTF. The CDR3 nucleotides are TGTGCCAGCAGTGCCCCCGGGAAATTCTATGGCTACACCTTC.

V usage is TRBV5-4 and J usage is TRBJ2-5; 9 bases line up with TRBD1. Unmatched junction bases numbered 4, after V lost 4 bases and J lost 3 bases. Germline V CDR1 and CDR2: SGHNT, YYREEE (reference sequence). This CDR3 contains 14 residues. The CDR3 loop is CASSNTGGEETQYF. The CDR3 DNA is TGTGCCAGCAGCAACACAGGGGGCGAAGAGACCCAGTACTTC.

There are many counts of this clone. The CDR3 nucleotides read TGCAGCGTCGCCGGGGGGGCCGACAGCAAAAACATTCAGTACTTC. Its translation is CSVAGGADSKNIQYF. J is TRBJ2-4 and V is TRBV29-1, with TRBD2 matching over 8 bases. The CDR3 contains 15 residues. Germline CDR1 and CDR2: SQVTM and ANQGSEA. The ends lost 6 bases at V and 3 bases at J; junction bases unmatched: 10.

The chain uses TRBV7-9 and TRBJ2-2; TRBD1 might be the D (6 bases). Germline V CDR1 and CDR2: SEHNR, FQNEAQ (reference sequence). This CDR3 region has 15 residues. Trimming cost V 1 base and J 4 bases, with 10 bases left between them. The CDR3 DNA sequence: TGTGCCAGCAGCTTAGGGGACATCACCACCGGGGAGCTGTTTTTT. Its protein is CASSLGDITTGELFF.

The chain joins TRBV6-5 to TRBJ1-4; TRBD1 agrees at 7 bases. Germline trimming cut 6 bases from V and 8 bases from J; bases unmatched to any gene: 9. This CDR3 comprises 14 residues. Germline V gives CDR1 MNHEY, CDR2 SVGAGI. The CDR3 spells CASSTQGWREKLFF. CDR3 nucleotides: TGTGCCAGCAGCACACAGGGGTGGAGGGAAAAACTGTTTTTT.

J is TRBJ2-7 and V is TRBV7-3; tentatively, D is TRBD1 (5 bases). Trimming removed 5 bases from V and 5 bases from J, with 10 bases in between. This CDR3 is 12 amino acids long. Germline V gene sequence: CDR1 SGHTA, CDR2 FQGTGA. The CDR3, as DNA: TGTGCCAGCAGCAAGCAGGGCCACGAGCAGTACTTC. It codes for CASSKQGHEQYF.

The V gene is TRBV6-5, the J gene TRBJ1-4; no reliable D call. The CDR3 consists of 14 residues. Germline V gene data show CDR1 as MNHEY and CDR2 as SVGAGI. V was trimmed by 4 bases and J by 8 bases, leaving 14 bases between them. CDR3 sequence: CASSSSWGGEKLFF. CDR3 nucleotides: TGTGCCAGCAGTTCCTCTTGGGGAGGCGAAAAACTGTTTTTT.

The chain has TRBV7-2 and TRBJ1-5, with D possibly TRBD1 on 5 matching bases. The CDR3 runs to 15 residues. From germline, CDR1 is SGHTA and CDR2 FQGNSA. V dropped 5 bases and J dropped 3 bases, with 14 bases sitting between them. The DNA of the CDR3 is TGTGCCAGCAGCCTACCGGGAGGGACCAATCAGCCCCAGCATTTT. This gives the protein CASSLPGGTNQPQHF.

Notes on this clone: Compared with germline, one end of the junction differs, possibly owing to a read error. The rearrangement uses TRBV12-3 or TRBV12-4 and TRBJ1-2; unclear D gene. The CDR3 extends over 13 amino acids. CDR3 region: CASSLGGGYGYTF. CDR3 coding DNA: TGTGCCAGCAGTTTAGGCGGTGGCTATGGGTACACCTTC.

This chain joins TRBV19 and TRBJ1-2, with D hard to call. The germline V gene has CDR1 LNHDA and CDR2 SQIVND (reference sequence). The CDR3 covers 14 residues. The V and J ends lost 5 bases and 3 bases respectively, with 13 bases between them. The CDR3: CASSVSSRDYGYTF. Written as DNA, the CDR3 is TGTGCCAGTAGTGTAAGTTCGAGGGACTATGGCTACACCTTC.

The J gene is TRBJ2-1, the V gene TRBV5-4; D perhaps matches TRBD2 (6 bases). Germline V gene data show CDR1 as SGHNT and CDR2 as YYREEE (reference sequence). This CDR3 comprises 16 residues. The V gene lost 0 bases and the J gene lost 0 bases, with 10 bases spanning the gap. This CDR3 is CASSLGLESSYNEQFF. The CDR3 DNA reads as TGTGCCAGCAGCTTGGGACTAGAGAGCTCCTACAATGAGCAGTTCTTC.

The rearrangement joins TRBV11-2 to TRBJ2-1, with D possibly matching TRBD1 (6 bases). Germline lookup yields CDR1 SGHAT and CDR2 FQNNGV. V was shortened by 8 bases and J by 10 bases, with 21 bases between the two germline ends. The CDR3 extends over 14 amino acids. CDR3 DNA sequence: TGTGCCAGCCGACCGGGACATTTTGTCGCCGAGCAGTTCTTC. Encoded protein: CASRPGHFVAEQFF.

The J gene is TRBJ1-4, the V gene TRBV11-2; D ambiguous. V was trimmed by 1 base and J by 8 bases, leaving 8 bases between them. CDR1 and CDR2 from the germline V gene are SGHAT and FQNNGV. The CDR3 totals 13 residues. The CDR3 coding sequence is TGTGCCAGCAGCTTAGTTGCGGTGGAAAAACTGTTTTTT. This translates into CASSLVAVEKLFF.

V is TRBV19 and J is TRBJ1-3; the D is unclear. The V gene lost 10 bases and the J gene lost 2 bases, with 9 bases spanning the gap. CDR3 length: 12 residues. Germline V CDR1 and CDR2: LNHDA, SQIVND (reference sequence). The chain's CDR3 is CATPSAGNTIYF. CDR3 DNA: TGTGCCACCCCCTCCGCTGGAAACACCATATATTTT.